Listed below are T cell receptor beta chains from one sample, sequenced in a study of T cells in Graves' hyperthyroidism and ophthalmopathy. MiXCR was run by TCRdb on the multiplex PCR reads, yielding one entry per CDR3 protein. The sample lists 300,000 to 500,000 distinct CDR3 sequences, over 11% seen once, with approximately 27% in the top ten. The sequencing sample was made of blood. These receptors came from a man in his fifties or sixties with Graves' ophthalmopathy. Both conserved end residues are part of each CDR3. D genes are given only for firm matches. Size is omitted from some rows. Given values are once, few, many or a class for expanded clones.

abundance: many; v_gene: TRBV20-1; d_gene: -; j_gene: TRBJ2-2; CDR3nt: TGCAGTGCCCGGGGACAAACAGGGAAGAACACCGGGGAGCTGTTTTTT; CDR3aa: CSARGQTGKNTGELFF
abundance: many; v_gene: TRBV20-1; d_gene: -; j_gene: TRBJ1-1; CDR3nt: TGCAGTGCTACGGAGTCCCTTCCTGAAGCTTTCTTT; CDR3aa: CSATESLPEAFF
abundance: -; v_gene: TRBV6-1; d_gene: -; j_gene: TRBJ1-5; CDR3nt: TGTGCCAGCAGCCGGGCAACTCAGGGAAATAGCAATCAGCCCCAGCATTTT; CDR3aa: CASSRATQGNSNQPQHF
abundance: many; v_gene: TRBV12-3/TRBV12-4; d_gene: -; j_gene: TRBJ1-1; CDR3nt: TGTGCCAGCAGCTCACAGGGTAGGGTCTACACTGAAGCTTTCTTT; CDR3aa: CASSSQGRVYTEAFF
abundance: many; v_gene: TRBV24-1; d_gene: TRBD1; j_gene: TRBJ2-7; CDR3nt: TGTGCCACCAGTGATTTGCACCCGGGGACAGACACCTACGAGCAGTACTTC; CDR3aa: CATSDLHPGTDTYEQYF
abundance: many; v_gene: TRBV28; d_gene: TRBD1; j_gene: TRBJ1-1; CDR3nt: TGTGCCAGCAGCCCGAACAGGGGACCGAACACTGAAGCTTTCTTT; CDR3aa: CASSPNRGPNTEAFF
abundance: -; v_gene: TRBV30; d_gene: -; j_gene: TRBJ2-7; CDR3nt: TGTGCCTGGACTAGGACATCAATCTCCTACGAGCAGTACTTC; CDR3aa: CAWTRTSISYEQYF
abundance: few; v_gene: TRBV4-1; d_gene: TRBD2; j_gene: TRBJ2-2; CDR3nt: TGCGCCAGCAGCTTAAAGCTGACTAGCGGGAGGTCGGACACCGGGGAGCTGTTTTTT; CDR3aa: CASSLKLTSGRSDTGELFF
abundance: many; v_gene: TRBV20-1; d_gene: TRBD2; j_gene: TRBJ2-3; CDR3nt: TGCAGTGCTAGAAAGCTGACTAGCAATACAGATACGCAGTATTTT; CDR3aa: CSARKLTSNTDTQYF
abundance: many; v_gene: TRBV2; d_gene: -; j_gene: TRBJ1-1; CDR3nt: TGTGCCAGCAGCCCTGTCGGTATGAACACTGAAGCTTTCTTT; CDR3aa: CASSPVGMNTEAFF
abundance: few; v_gene: TRBV27; d_gene: -; j_gene: TRBJ2-1; CDR3nt: TGTGCCAGCATCCACAGGGGCGGGAGCTCCTACAATGAGCAGTTCTTC; CDR3aa: CASIHRGGSSYNEQFF
abundance: few; v_gene: TRBV19; d_gene: TRBD1; j_gene: TRBJ2-7; CDR3nt: TGTGCCAGTAGTCGGGACAGATTAAAGAACAAGTGGCAGTACTTC; CDR3aa: CASSRDRLKNKWQYF
abundance: -; v_gene: TRBV29-1; d_gene: TRBD1; j_gene: TRBJ1-2; CDR3nt: TGCAGCGCCGAAGTACCAAAGACAGGGGCTAACTATGGCTACACCTTC; CDR3aa: CSAEVPKTGANYGYTF
abundance: many; v_gene: TRBV5-6; d_gene: -; j_gene: TRBJ2-3; CDR3nt: TGTGCCAGCAGCTCCGGGATAGCTGCAGTATTGGATACGCAGTATTTT; CDR3aa: CASSSGIAAVLDTQYF
abundance: many; v_gene: TRBV12-3/TRBV12-4; d_gene: -; j_gene: TRBJ2-7; CDR3nt: TGTGCCAGCAGTTTAGCGGGTCCCACCTACGAGCAGTACTTC; CDR3aa: CASSLAGPTYEQYF
abundance: many; v_gene: TRBV12-3/TRBV12-4; d_gene: -; j_gene: TRBJ2-5; CDR3nt: TGTGCCAGCAGTTTCACGGTTGGAGAGACCCAGTACTTC; CDR3aa: CASSFTVGETQYF
abundance: many; v_gene: TRBV11-2; d_gene: -; j_gene: TRBJ1-1; CDR3nt: TGTGCCAGCAGCAAAGTGGGGTTGAACACTGAAGCTTTCTTT; CDR3aa: CASSKVGLNTEAFF
abundance: -; v_gene: TRBV19; d_gene: -; j_gene: TRBJ1-2; CDR3nt: TGTGCCAGTAGTGTAGGGCCGGGGAGCTATGGCTACACCTTC; CDR3aa: CASSVGPGSYGYTF
abundance: -; v_gene: TRBV28; d_gene: TRBD1; j_gene: TRBJ1-4; CDR3nt: TGTGCCAGCAGTATTACCGGGACAGGGTTTGAAAAACTGTTTTTT; CDR3aa: CASSITGTGFEKLFF
abundance: -; v_gene: TRBV29-1; d_gene: -; j_gene: TRBJ2-2; CDR3nt: TGCAGCGTTGTGGGTGGGTCCGGGGAGCTGTTTTTT; CDR3aa: CSVVGGSGELFF
abundance: -; v_gene: TRBV11-2; d_gene: -; j_gene: TRBJ2-1; CDR3nt: TGTGCCAGCAGCTTAGGGCGGGTTTACAATGAGCAGTTCTTC; CDR3aa: CASSLGRVYNEQFF
abundance: many; v_gene: TRBV20-1; d_gene: -; j_gene: TRBJ1-5; CDR3nt: TGCAGTGCGGGGGGACGGCACAATCAGCCCCAGCATTTT; CDR3aa: CSAGGRHNQPQHF
abundance: -; v_gene: TRBV7-9; d_gene: -; j_gene: TRBJ2-7; CDR3nt: TGTGCCAGCAGCTTTCAGGACAGCACCGAGCAGTACTTC; CDR3aa: CASSFQDSTEQYF
abundance: -; v_gene: TRBV5-5; d_gene: -; j_gene: TRBJ2-5; CDR3nt: TGTGCCAGCAGCTTGTTCCCGGGGGAAGAGACCCAGTACTTC; CDR3aa: CASSLFPGEETQYF
abundance: many; v_gene: TRBV24-1; d_gene: TRBD1; j_gene: TRBJ2-7; CDR3nt: TGTGCCACCAGTGATCCGGGGACAGGGGAGGACTACGAGCAGTACTTC; CDR3aa: CATSDPGTGEDYEQYF
abundance: many; v_gene: TRBV7-8; d_gene: -; j_gene: TRBJ2-5; CDR3nt: TGTGCCAGCAGCTTAGCATCGGGGAACGGGGAGACCCAGTACTTC; CDR3aa: CASSLASGNGETQYF
abundance: many; v_gene: TRBV20-1; d_gene: TRBD2; j_gene: TRBJ2-7; CDR3nt: TGCAGTGTGTTGGGAGGGTCCTCCTACGAGCAGTACTTC; CDR3aa: CSVLGGSSYEQYF
abundance: many; v_gene: TRBV2; d_gene: -; j_gene: TRBJ2-7; CDR3nt: TGTGCCAGCAGTGGAAGTCAGAACTACGAGCAGTACTTC; CDR3aa: CASSGSQNYEQYF
abundance: few; v_gene: TRBV18; d_gene: TRBD2; j_gene: TRBJ2-1; CDR3nt: TGTGCCAGCTCACCAGTGACTAGCGGCTCCTACAATGAGCAGTTCTTC; CDR3aa: CASSPVTSGSYNEQFF
abundance: many; v_gene: TRBV6-1; d_gene: TRBD2; j_gene: TRBJ2-1; CDR3nt: TGTGCCAGCAGTGAGAGCGGGAGGGCCTATGAGCAGTTCTTC; CDR3aa: CASSESGRAYEQFF
abundance: few; v_gene: TRBV15; d_gene: -; j_gene: TRBJ2-7; CDR3nt: TGTGCCACCAGCAGAGATATAGAACGTAGCCACGAGCAGTACTTC; CDR3aa: CATSRDIERSHEQYF
abundance: few; v_gene: TRBV5-1; d_gene: -; j_gene: TRBJ2-3; CDR3nt: TGCGCCAGCAGCTTGGCGGTCCCCCCGGGAGATACGCAGTATTTT; CDR3aa: CASSLAVPPGDTQYF
abundance: few; v_gene: TRBV2; d_gene: -; j_gene: TRBJ1-5; CDR3nt: TGTGCCAGCAGTGAAGCTCCCCTGCAGGGTCAGCCCCAGCATTTT; CDR3aa: CASSEAPLQGQPQHF
abundance: -; v_gene: TRBV24-1; d_gene: TRBD1; j_gene: TRBJ1-5; CDR3nt: TGTGCCACCAGTCGGGCAGGGGGACAGCCCCAGCATTTT; CDR3aa: CATSRAGGQPQHF
abundance: many; v_gene: TRBV6-1; d_gene: -; j_gene: TRBJ1-5; CDR3nt: TGTGCCAGTACGGGGGGTAGCAATCAGCCCCAGCATTTT; CDR3aa: CASTGGSNQPQHF
abundance: few; v_gene: TRBV28; d_gene: TRBD2; j_gene: TRBJ2-5; CDR3nt: TGTGCCAGCAGTTCACTACTAACGGGAGGGGTAGAGACCCAGTACTTC; CDR3aa: CASSSLLTGGVETQYF
abundance: -; v_gene: TRBV7-8; d_gene: -; j_gene: TRBJ2-1; CDR3nt: TGTGCCAGCAGCTTAGCTACGAAGTACAATGAGCAGTTCTTC; CDR3aa: CASSLATKYNEQFF
abundance: -; v_gene: TRBV28; d_gene: -; j_gene: TRBJ1-5; CDR3nt: TGTGCCAGCAGTTTAAGGGAGGACGGGCAGCCCCAGCATTTT; CDR3aa: CASSLREDGQPQHF
abundance: many; v_gene: TRBV27; d_gene: TRBD2; j_gene: TRBJ2-1; CDR3nt: TGTGCCAGCAGATGGACTAGTCTTGCCCATGAGCAGTTCTTC; CDR3aa: CASRWTSLAHEQFF
abundance: many; v_gene: TRBV29-1; d_gene: -; j_gene: TRBJ2-3; CDR3nt: TGCAGCGTGACGACCTACGTGGAAGGTACGCAGTATTTT; CDR3aa: CSVTTYVEGTQYF
abundance: many; v_gene: TRBV30; d_gene: -; j_gene: TRBJ2-7; CDR3nt: TGTGCCTGGAGTCGACTGCCCATTTCCTACGAGCAGTACTTC; CDR3aa: CAWSRLPISYEQYF
abundance: -; v_gene: TRBV5-1; d_gene: -; j_gene: TRBJ2-6; CDR3nt: TGCGCCAGCAGCTTTCGGGGCGGGGTAGGCTCTGGGGCCAACGTCCTGACTTTC; CDR3aa: CASSFRGGVGSGANVLTF
abundance: -; v_gene: TRBV20-1; d_gene: TRBD2; j_gene: TRBJ2-1; CDR3nt: TGCAGTGCTCGGGGACTAGCGGCGAGCTCCTACAATGAGCAGTTCTTC; CDR3aa: CSARGLAASSYNEQFF
abundance: -; v_gene: TRBV12-3/TRBV12-4; d_gene: -; j_gene: TRBJ1-5; CDR3nt: TGTGCCAGCAGGCTGGCAAATCAGCCCCAGCATTTT; CDR3aa: CASRLANQPQHF
abundance: -; v_gene: TRBV6-1; d_gene: TRBD2; j_gene: TRBJ2-3; CDR3nt: TGTGCCAGCAGAGCGGGAGAAAACACAGATACGCAGTATTTT; CDR3aa: CASRAGENTDTQYF
abundance: -; v_gene: TRBV5-1; d_gene: -; j_gene: TRBJ1-2; CDR3nt: TGCGCCAGCAGCTGGGGTTCTGGGGGCAACTATGGCTACACCTTC; CDR3aa: CASSWGSGGNYGYTF
abundance: many; v_gene: TRBV28; d_gene: -; j_gene: TRBJ2-1; CDR3nt: TGTGCCAGCAGTTTAACTGCTCTCTCGGGGGTTGTTGTAAGTGAGCAGTTCTTC; CDR3aa: CASSLTALSGVVVSEQFF
abundance: many; v_gene: TRBV5-1; d_gene: -; j_gene: TRBJ1-2; CDR3nt: TGCGCCAGCTCAAACGAAAACTATGGCTACACCTTC; CDR3aa: CASSNENYGYTF
abundance: many; v_gene: TRBV7-9; d_gene: TRBD2; j_gene: TRBJ2-3; CDR3nt: TGTGCCAGCAGCCTGCGGACTAGCGGGAGGACTCACGCCTCTGGGGATACGCAGTATTTT; CDR3aa: CASSLRTSGRTHASGDTQYF
abundance: few; v_gene: TRBV5-5; d_gene: TRBD2; j_gene: TRBJ2-1; CDR3nt: TGTGCCAGCAGCGCGGGACTAGCGGCTTACAATGAGCAGTTCTTC; CDR3aa: CASSAGLAAYNEQFF
abundance: -; v_gene: TRBV5-1; d_gene: -; j_gene: TRBJ1-1; CDR3nt: TGCGCCAGCAGCTGGAGAGGGATTGACACTGAAGCTTTCTTT; CDR3aa: CASSWRGIDTEAFF